The 8 T cell receptor beta chains below all came from one sample that was sequenced in a study of cytomegalovirus exposure and HLA in healthy donors (dated by TCRdb to the late 2010s). Library method: the immunoSEQ multiplex PCR assay. In TCRdb, the immuneACCESS table is reduced to in-frame sequences with V and J assigned. These tables do not hold every clone; where another copy was compared, an unresolved V gene accounts for under half, and the others remain unexplained. This sample has about 170,000 clones in its table, and roughly 96% of those were observed once. Of the sample, 0.8% to 0.95% is held by the ten largest clones. Sequencing used PBMCs. These receptors came from a woman aged 18-30 years in good health and CMV-seronegative.

The V call is TRBV5-1, the J call TRBJ2-5; weak D call: TRBD1 (6 bases). Trimming shortened V by 4 bases and J by 5 bases, and 15 bases separated the two germline ends. CDR3 length: 14 residues. The germline V gene has CDR1 SGHRS and CDR2 YFSETQ. The CDR3 spells CASSAGGPGETQYF. The DNA of the CDR3 is TGCGCCAGCAGCGCTGGGGGCCCAGGGGAGACCCAGTACTTC. Drawing the rest from reference TRBV5-1 and TRBJ2-5, the complete variable domain is KAGVTQTPRYLIKTRGQQVTLSCSPISGHRSVSWYQQTPGQGLQFLFEYFSETQRNKGNFPGRFSGRQFSNSRSEMNVSTLELGDSALYLCASSAGGPGETQYFGPGTRLLVL.

This clone came up once. The rearrangement uses TRBV19 and TRBJ2-5, with D tentatively TRBD1 (6 bases). Germline V CDR1 and CDR2: LNHDA, SQIVND (reference sequence). This CDR3 is 15 amino acids long. Trimming left V 11 bases short and J 5 bases short, with 24 bases between. CDR3 DNA: TGTGCCGGTCAGTCGACAGGTAAGGTTGGGGAGACCCAGTACTTC. The encoded protein is CAGQSTGKVGETQYF. The full variable domain, in which reference TRBV19 and TRBJ2-5 provide the parts outside the CDR3, is DGGITQSPKYLFRKEGQNVTLSCEQNLNHDAMYWYRQDPGQGLRLIYYSQIVNDFQKGDIAEGYSVSREKKESFPLTVTSAQKNPTAFYLCAGQSTGKVGETQYFGPGTRLLVL.

This chain connects TRBV14 to TRBJ2-2, with 8 bases identical to TRBD1. The CDR3 is made up of 14 amino acids. Germline V lookup: CDR1 SGHDN, CDR2 FVKESK. Losses at the gene ends were 5 bases for V and 8 bases for J; bases not matched to a gene: 7. CDR3: CASSNAGGIGELFF. The CDR3 DNA sequence: TGTGCCAGCAGCAACGCAGGGGGCATTGGGGAGCTGTTTTTT.

This clone has only one observation. The gene calls are TRBV7-8 and TRBJ1-1; 9 nucleotides line up with TRBD1. CDR1 SGHVS and CDR2 FQNEAQ come from the germline V gene. The J segment lost 4 bases and the V segment lost 1 base, leaving 4 bases of the junction unmatched. There are 15 residues in the CDR3. The CDR3 is CASSLGDREITEAFF. The CDR3 DNA is TGTGCCAGCAGCTTAGGGGACAGGGAGATCACTGAAGCTTTCTTT. The full variable domain, with the rest looked up from reference TRBV7-8 and TRBJ1-1, is GAGVSQSPRYKVAKRGQDVALRCDPISGHVSLFWYQQALGQGPEFLTYFQNEAQLDKSGLPSDRFFAERPEGSVSTLKIQRTQQEDSAVYLCASSLGDREITEAFFGQGTRLTVV.

The J gene is TRBJ2-6, the V gene TRBV9, with TRBD1 identical over 7 bases. V shed 4 bases, J shed 4 bases, and the junction held 8 bases outside the gene matches. The CDR3 is made up of 16 amino acids. Germline V gene lookup returns CDR1 SGDLS and CDR2 YYNGEE. The CDR3 loop reads CASSPEGGGGANVLTF. CDR3 bases: TGTGCCAGCAGCCCAGAAGGGGGCGGAGGGGCCAACGTCCTGACTTTC. The full variable domain, with the rest looked up from reference TRBV9 and TRBJ2-6, is DSGVTQTPKHLITATGQRVTLRCSPRSGDLSVYWYQQSLDQGLQFLIQYYNGEERAKGNILERFSAQQFPDLHSELNLSSLELGDSALYFCASSPEGGGGANVLTFGAGSRLTVL.

V gene TRBV6-5 combines with J gene TRBJ1-1; D remains ambiguous. V lost 2 bases to trimming and J lost 5 bases, with 12 bases between them. The germline V gene has CDR1 MNHEY and CDR2 SVGAGI. CDR3 size: 14 residues. CDR3 nucleotide sequence: TGTGCCAGCAGTTACCCGGGAACGGGGACTGAAGCTTTCTTT. It codes for CASSYPGTGTEAFF.

V and J are TRBV2 and TRBJ1-2, with 7 bases that match TRBD1. Trimming cost V 7 bases and J 4 bases; bases outside gene matches: 6. CDR1 and CDR2 from the germline V gene are SNHLY and FYNNEI. The CDR3 runs 13 residues. In nucleotides, the CDR3 is TGTGCCAGCACGCCCAGGGACAGCTATGGCTACACCTTC. It specifies CASTPRDSYGYTF.

The rearrangement uses TRBV5-6 and TRBJ2-2; 9 positions match TRBD1. The CDR3 is 14 residues long. The J segment lost 4 bases and the V segment lost 4 bases, leaving 2 bases of the junction unmatched. CDR1 SGHDT and CDR2 YYEEEE come from the germline V gene. The CDR3 DNA reads as TGTGCCAGCAGCGTGGGACAGGGCACCGGGGAGCTGTTTTTT. Its protein is CASSVGQGTGELFF.